The rows below give T cell receptor beta chains drawn from one sample of a study of shared clonotypes between healthy human individuals. The protocol was immunoSEQ multiplex PCR, while the TCRdb copy is restricted to in-frame clones and leaves out a portion. This sample has 550,000 to 700,000 clones, with around 73% found just once. Sequenced: memory CD4+ T cells sorted from blood. These receptors were taken from a woman younger than 45 in good health. Each CDR3 is given with its conserved first and last residue. A D gene is named only where the DNA matches it firmly. The listing skips clone size in some rows; elsewhere it reads once, few, many or a size class.

cdr3_nt cdr3_aa v_call d_call j_call clone_size
TGTGCCAGCAGCTTAGAACCGGGACTTAGCTCCTACAATGAGCAGTTCTTC CASSLEPGLSSYNEQFF TRBV7-9 . TRBJ2-1 once
TGTGCCAGCAGCCCCAAGAGGGGTCGGGGCACAGATACGCAGTATTTT CASSPKRGRGTDTQYF TRBV5-4 . TRBJ2-3 .
TGTGCCAGCAGCCCACTCTCTGGCGGGGAGCTGTTTTTT CASSPLSGGELFF TRBV5-4 . TRBJ2-2 few
TGTGCCTGGAACTTCGGCACTGAAGCTTTCTTT CAWNFGTEAFF TRBV30 . TRBJ1-1 .
TGCAGCGTCGAGGACCCTAGAATTTGGGGCTACACCTTC CSVEDPRIWGYTF TRBV29-1 . TRBJ1-2 once
TGTGCCAGCAGCCCTCTCCTGAGCGGGAGTGCTGAGACCCAGTACTTC CASSPLLSGSAETQYF TRBV4-2 TRBD2 TRBJ2-5 .
TGCGCCAGCAGCTTGGTGGTACAGCCATACGAGCAGTACTTC CASSLVVQPYEQYF TRBV5-1 . TRBJ2-7 .
TGTGCCTGGAGTGTAGGGGGGCAAAAGTACGAGCAGTACTTC CAWSVGGQKYEQYF TRBV30 . TRBJ2-7 .
TGCGCCAGCAGCCAGGACCCCGGGAGGGCTGACGTAAACTTC CASSQDPGRADVNF TRBV4-1 TRBD2 TRBJ2-5 .
TGTGCCAGCAGTGAATTCGGGAACAATGAGCAGTTCTTC CASSEFGNNEQFF TRBV25-1 . TRBJ2-1 .
TGTGCCTGGAGCACCGGGACTCAAGGGGGGCAGTTCTTC CAWSTGTQGGQFF TRBV30 . TRBJ2-1 .
TGCAGCGTTGATTTGCGGAACACTGAAGCTTTCTTT CSVDLRNTEAFF TRBV29-1 . TRBJ1-1 .
TGTGCCAGCAGCGTACAGGGGGCCACTCCTGAAGCTTTCTTT CASSVQGATPEAFF TRBV9 TRBD1 TRBJ1-1 .
TGTGCCAGCAGTTCCGGGACAGGGCTCAATCAGCCCCAGCATTTT CASSSGTGLNQPQHF TRBV6-5 TRBD1 TRBJ1-5 .
TGTGCCAGCAGCTTAGGGGGCGGGACTAATACCTACGAGCAGTACTTC CASSLGGGTNTYEQYF TRBV7-8 TRBD2 TRBJ2-7 .
TGTGCCAGCTCACCCCAAACGGGAGTGGGCAATGAGCAGTTCTTC CASSPQTGVGNEQFF TRBV18 . TRBJ2-1 .
TGTGCCAGCAGTCGGGGGGGACAGGCTTACAATGAGCAGTTCTTC CASSRGGQAYNEQFF TRBV27 . TRBJ2-1 .
TGTGCCAGCAGCTTAGAGGGGGGACCTACCTACGAGCAGTACTTC CASSLEGGPTYEQYF TRBV7-9 . TRBJ2-7 .
TGTGCCAGCAGCTTCGTCCATGTTGAGCAGTTCTTC CASSFVHVEQFF TRBV7-9 . TRBJ2-1 .
TGTGCCAGCAGCCCTGGACTAGCGGGTGGGAATGAGCAGTTCTTC CASSPGLAGGNEQFF TRBV7-3 TRBD2 TRBJ2-1 .
TGTGCCAGCAGTTCCACTAGCGGGAGGAGGTACGAGCAGTACTTC CASSSTSGRRYEQYF TRBV28 TRBD2 TRBJ2-7 once
TGTGCCAGCAGCGTAGCTGGTAGGCAGGGAGGGCCGGCCGGGGAGCTGTTTTTT CASSVAGRQGGPAGELFF TRBV9 TRBD2 TRBJ2-2 .
TGTGCCACCCAGACAGGGCCGATCGAGCAGTACTTC CATQTGPIEQYF TRBV28 TRBD1 TRBJ2-7 .
TGTGCCAGCAGCTCAAACAGGGATCTGGTCATAGATACGCAGTATTTT CASSSNRDLVIDTQYF TRBV7-9 . TRBJ2-3 .
TGTGCCACAAGTGACAGACCCTATGGCTACACCTTC CATSDRPYGYTF TRBV28 . TRBJ1-2 .